This T cell receptor (beta chain) stems from a study of beta chain features in type 1 diabetes. Background on the study: Examination covered fewer than 110 million sorted cells spanning all samples.

All of the isolated RNA was reverse transcribed, so expressed TCRB transcripts were sequenced. Generated by immunoSEQ multiplex PCR, the TCRdb table keeps only in-frame clones and is missing some. Among some 900,000 clones listed, about a sixth were seen once. Staining for CD45RO/CCR7/CD25/CD127/CD95/CD27 allowed sorting of CD4+ naive, central memory, regulatory and stem cell-like memory cells. The sample holds a few counts of this clone. Deletions cut 0 bases from V and 4 bases from J, with 10 bases between. This CDR3 comprises 14 residues. In germline, CDR1 is MNHEY, CDR2 SMNVEV (reference sequence).

This TCR was sampled from a woman aged 18-35 years in good health. The source material was naive CD4+ T cells from blood. This rearrangement joins TRBV27 to TRBJ2-7; D ambiguous. The CDR3 nucleotides read TGTGCCAGCAGTTTATCGAGTCCGAGGTACGAGCAGTACTTC. It is translated as CASSLSSPRYEQYF.